This is a list of T cell receptor beta chains from one sample in a study of control samples from healthy donors and cancer patients. Only in-frame clones appear in the TCRdb table, and some are missing; sequencing was by immunoSEQ multiplex PCR. The table records fewer than 150,000 clones, 91% of them present only once. Specimen: blood. The receptor source for this set is a woman aged 18-29 years in good health. Both conserved end residues are part of each CDR3. D genes are given only for firm matches. Size is stated for part of the rows, as once, few or many counts, or as a class when the clone is expanded.

clone size | J gene | D gene | V gene | CDR3 DNA | CDR3 protein
. | TRBJ2-2 | . | TRBV10-1 | TGCGCCAGCAGTGTCACAGGGACCGGGGAGCTGTTTTTT | CASSVTGTGELFF
. | TRBJ1-5 | . | TRBV28 | TGTGCCAGCAGTACTCCCGACAGGCCCGATCAGCCCCAGCATTTT | CASSTPDRPDQPQHF
. | TRBJ2-3 | . | TRBV9 | TGTGCCAGCAGCGTAATGGTTGCAGATACGCAGTATTTT | CASSVMVADTQYF
. | TRBJ2-3 | TRBD2 | TRBV7-3 | TGTGCCAGCAGCTTTAGCGGGAGTGGGAGTACGCAGTATTTT | CASSFSGSGSTQYF
. | TRBJ2-3 | TRBD1 | TRBV6-5 | TGTGCCAGCAGAATAGACAGGGGAACAGATACGCAGTATTTT | CASRIDRGTDTQYF
. | TRBJ1-1 | . | TRBV28 | TGTGCCAGCAGTTTAAGTTTTTCCTTTAGGGACATGAACACTGAAGCTTTCTTT | CASSLSFSFRDMNTEAFF
. | TRBJ2-1 | . | TRBV4-3 | TGCGCCAGCAGCCAAGATGACAATGAGCAGTTCTTC | CASSQDDNEQFF
. | TRBJ1-1 | TRBD1 | TRBV27 | TGTGCCAGCAGTGTGCCGGGACAGGGGAAGAACACTGAAGCTTTCTTT | CASSVPGQGKNTEAFF
. | TRBJ1-1 | TRBD1 | TRBV27 | TGTGCCAGCAGTTTATTCAGCCGACAGGGTTTGGGGCACACTGAAGCTTTCTTT | CASSLFSRQGLGHTEAFF
. | TRBJ1-2 | . | TRBV6-2/TRBV6-3 | TGTGCCAGCAGTTACTTTGTTGGAGCTAACTATGGCTACACCTTC | CASSYFVGANYGYTF
. | TRBJ1-6 | . | TRBV5-1 | TGCGCCAGCAGCTTGGTAGGCGGGCGCGATTCACCCCTCCACTTT | CASSLVGGRDSPLHF
. | TRBJ2-5 | TRBD2 | TRBV27 | TGTGCCAGGCTAGCGGGAGGGCTTCGTCAAGAGACCCAGTACTTC | CARLAGGLRQETQYF
. | TRBJ1-2 | . | TRBV6-1 | TGTGCCAGCAGTGAAGTAACGGAGGGCTATGGCTACACCTTC | CASSEVTEGYGYTF
. | TRBJ2-7 | . | TRBV6-5 | TGTGCCAGCGCGGAGGCGCCTACCTACGAGCAGTACTTC | CASAEAPTYEQYF
. | TRBJ1-5 | . | TRBV3-1/TRBV3-2 | TGTGCCAACATTTCCCGGACAGATAGCAATCAGCCCCAGCATTTT | CANISRTDSNQPQHF
. | TRBJ2-3 | . | TRBV9 | TGTGCCAGCAGCGCAAAATGGGGGCAGGGGACTAATACGCAGTATTTT | CASSAKWGQGTNTQYF
. | TRBJ1-1 | TRBD1 | TRBV28 | TGTGCCAGCAGCCAACAGGGGGCCGGCACTGAAGCTTTCTTT | CASSQQGAGTEAFF
. | TRBJ1-5 | TRBD1 | TRBV19 | TGTGCCAGTAGTATATCAACAGGGGGCGATAGCAATCAGCCCCAGCATTTT | CASSISTGGDSNQPQHF
once | TRBJ2-5 | . | TRBV2 | TGTGCCAGCAGTCATTCCCCGTGGGCCTACCAAGAGACCCAGTACTTC | CASSHSPWAYQETQYF
. | TRBJ1-2 | . | TRBV19 | TGTGCCAGTACGCCACAATCAACAGGGAACTATGGCTACACCTTC | CASTPQSTGNYGYTF
. | TRBJ2-7 | . | TRBV27 | TGTGCCAGCAGTCTGGGGCCATCTTCCCGCGAGCAGTACTTC | CASSLGPSSREQYF
. | TRBJ2-4 | . | TRBV19 | TGTGCAGCGGGCTCGGTATTTGAAAACATTCAGTACTTC | CAAGSVFENIQYF
. | TRBJ2-1 | TRBD1 | TRBV4-2 | TGTGCCAGCAGCCTGGGACAGCCTCTAAATGAGCAGTTCTTC | CASSLGQPLNEQFF
. | TRBJ2-5 | . | TRBV5-1 | TGCGCCAGCAGCTTGGCCTTTACGCGGGGCCAAGAGACCCAGTACTTC | CASSLAFTRGQETQYF
. | TRBJ2-5 | TRBD2 | TRBV3-1/TRBV3-2 | TGTGCCAGCAGCCTCCCACCCGGGACTAGCGGGAGACCGGAGACCCAGTACTTC | CASSLPPGTSGRPETQYF
. | TRBJ2-7 | TRBD1 | TRBV7-3 | TGTGCCAGCAGCCCCGGGACAGGGTGGTCCTACGAGCAGTACTTC | CASSPGTGWSYEQYF
. | TRBJ2-7 | TRBD1 | TRBV11-2 | TGTGCCAGCAGCGCCGGGACAGGGTCTGCCTACGAGCAGTACTTC | CASSAGTGSAYEQYF
. | TRBJ2-4 | . | TRBV27 | TGTGCCAGCAAAAAGGAACCCGAAAACATTCAGTACTTC | CASKKEPENIQYF
once | TRBJ2-3 | . | TRBV30 | TGTGCCTGGAGTGTAGTGGGAGGAGTCACAGATACGCAGTATTTT | CAWSVVGGVTDTQYF
. | TRBJ2-2 | TRBD1 | TRBV6-6 | TGTGCCAGCAGTTACTGGGGACAGGGGAATACCGGGGAGCTGTTTTTT | CASSYWGQGNTGELFF
. | TRBJ1-3 | . | TRBV3-1/TRBV3-2 | TGTGCCAGCAGCCAAGATTCCCGCTCTGGAAACACCATATATTTT | CASSQDSRSGNTIYF
. | TRBJ2-7 | . | TRBV19 | TGTGCCAGTAGTGGTGTGTGGGTTAGATACGAGCAGTACTTC | CASSGVWVRYEQYF
few | TRBJ2-7 | TRBD1 | TRBV18 | TGTGCCAGCTCGTTCGGGACAGGGGTACTTCGATACGAGCAGTACTTC | CASSFGTGVLRYEQYF
. | TRBJ1-2 | . | TRBV19 | TGTGCCAGTAGTATACCCGATCAGGGGTATGGCTACACCTTC | CASSIPDQGYGYTF
. | TRBJ1-1 | . | TRBV5-4 | TGTGCCAGCAGCTTGGGAAGGATGGTGTTGTCCGACACTGAAGCTTTCTTT | CASSLGRMVLSDTEAFF
. | TRBJ2-5 | . | TRBV18 | TGTGCCAGCTCAATCGAGGGACTGGCGAAAGAGACCCAGTACTTC | CASSIEGLAKETQYF
. | TRBJ2-7 | . | TRBV18 | TGTGCCAGCTCACCGGCCCACGGAGATCAGTCCTACGAGCAGTACTTC | CASSPAHGDQSYEQYF
. | TRBJ2-2 | . | TRBV6-5 | TGTGCCAGCAGCCGCTCGAACACCGGGGAGCTGTTTTTT | CASSRSNTGELFF
once | TRBJ2-5 | . | TRBV18 | TGTGCCAGCTCACCGGCCGGCCAAGAGACCCAGTACTTC | CASSPAGQETQYF
. | TRBJ2-2 | TRBD1 | TRBV28 | TGTGCCAGCGGGACAGGATGGACCGGGGAGCTGTTTTTT | CASGTGWTGELFF
. | TRBJ1-1 | TRBD1 | TRBV28 | TGTGCCAGCAGTTCCCCCGGGACAGGGAACACTGAAGCTTTCTTT | CASSSPGTGNTEAFF
. | TRBJ2-5 | TRBD1 | TRBV5-1 | TGCGCCAGCAGCCCAACGGGACAGGGCGAGACCCAGTACTTC | CASSPTGQGETQYF
. | TRBJ2-3 | . | TRBV7-2 | TGTGCCAGCAGCCACGAGAGGGGGGTACCGCAGTATTTT | CASSHERGVPQYF
. | TRBJ2-1 | TRBD2 | TRBV6-4 | TGTGCCAGCAGTGACGAGGGGCTAGCGGGAGGTGAGCAGTTCTTC | CASSDEGLAGGEQFF
. | TRBJ1-2 | . | TRBV28 | TGTGCCAGCAGTCCCCGGTCAATAATCAACTATGGCTACACCTTC | CASSPRSIINYGYTF
. | TRBJ1-1 | . | TRBV11-2 | TGTGCCAGCAGCCTCATAGGCTCCACCCGGGACGGACCTAACACTGAAGCTTTCTTT | CASSLIGSTRDGPNTEAFF
. | TRBJ1-4 | TRBD1 | TRBV4-1 | TGCGCCAGCAGGCGTGGACAGGGTGCAACTAATGAAAAACTGTTTTTT | CASRRGQGATNEKLFF
. | TRBJ1-1 | . | TRBV5-1 | TGCGCCAGCAGCTTCGGAGGGCTGAACACTGAAGCTTTCTTT | CASSFGGLNTEAFF
. | TRBJ1-2 | TRBD1 | TRBV7-9 | TGTGCCAGCAGCAATGGGTGGACAGGGGGCCGGGGGCCCTATGGCTACACCTTC | CASSNGWTGGRGPYGYTF
. | TRBJ2-5 | . | TRBV18 | TGTGCCAGCTCACCAAAGGGGGAGACCCAGTACTTC | CASSPKGETQYF
. | TRBJ1-4 | . | TRBV3-1/TRBV3-2 | TGTGCCAGCAGCCAAGAGGTCGGGGATGAAAAACTGTTTTTT | CASSQEVGDEKLFF
. | TRBJ1-2 | . | TRBV6-6 | TGTGCCAGCATTTCCGCACAGAACTATGGCTACACCTTC | CASISAQNYGYTF
. | TRBJ2-2 | TRBD1 | TRBV13 | TGTGCCAGCAGCTTATTTTATTTGGGCGGACAGGGGAACACCGGGGAGCTGTTTTTT | CASSLFYLGGQGNTGELFF